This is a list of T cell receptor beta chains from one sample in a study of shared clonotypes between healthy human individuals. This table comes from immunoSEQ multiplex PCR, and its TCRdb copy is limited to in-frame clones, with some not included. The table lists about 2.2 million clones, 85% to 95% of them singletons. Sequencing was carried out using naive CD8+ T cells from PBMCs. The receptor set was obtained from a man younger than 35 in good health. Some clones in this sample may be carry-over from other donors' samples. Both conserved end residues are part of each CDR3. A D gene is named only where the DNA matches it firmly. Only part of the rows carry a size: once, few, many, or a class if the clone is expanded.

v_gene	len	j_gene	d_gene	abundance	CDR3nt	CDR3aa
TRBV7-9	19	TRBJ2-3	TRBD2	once	TGTGCCAGCAGCTTAGGGGGACTAGCGGACGGTCCGCTTACAGATACGCAGTATTTT	CASSLGGLADGPLTDTQYF
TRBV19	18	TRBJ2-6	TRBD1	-	TGTGCCAGTAGTTTTCCCCGGACAGGGGGATCTGGGGCCAACGTCCTGACTTTC	CASSFPRTGGSGANVLTF
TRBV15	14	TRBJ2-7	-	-	TGTGCCACCAGCAGAGTACCACCCCGGACGGAGCAGTACTTC	CATSRVPPRTEQYF
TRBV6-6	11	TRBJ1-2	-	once	TGTGCCAGCATCGTAGCGGGTGGCTACACCTTC	CASIVAGGYTF
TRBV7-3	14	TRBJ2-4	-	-	TGTGCCAGCAGCTTAGGGCTGGCCAAAAACATTCAGTACTTC	CASSLGLAKNIQYF
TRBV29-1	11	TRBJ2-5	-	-	TGCAGCGTTGTGATGGGAGAGACCCAGTACTTC	CSVVMGETQYF
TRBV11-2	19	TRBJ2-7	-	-	TGTGCCAGCAGCTTAGCTCCGGGAGTTGGGCCCTACAGCTCCTACGAGCAGTACTTC	CASSLAPGVGPYSSYEQYF
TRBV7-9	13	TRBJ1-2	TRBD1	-	TGTGCCAGCAGCTCGGAACCAGGGGGCGGCTACACCTTC	CASSSEPGGGYTF
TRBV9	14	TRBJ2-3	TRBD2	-	TGTGCCAGCAGCGCTAGCGGACGCACAGATACGCAGTATTTT	CASSASGRTDTQYF
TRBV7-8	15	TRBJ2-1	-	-	TGTGCCAGCAGCCCTCGCCGTAGCTCCTACAATGAGCAGTTCTTC	CASSPRRSSYNEQFF
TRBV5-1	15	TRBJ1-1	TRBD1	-	TGCGCCAGCAGCCCGACAGGGTCGGAGAACACTGAAGCTTTCTTT	CASSPTGSENTEAFF